This entry describes one T cell receptor (beta chain). As yet, its antigen is unknown. The data were taken from a study of T cell responses to AZD1222 COVID-19 vaccine. Between the trimmed V and J ends, which lost 8 bases and 0 bases, there was a span of 14 bases. Germline V gene sequence: CDR1 LNHNV, CDR2 YYDKDF (reference sequence). The CDR3 runs 15 residues. Points from the study as a whole: At 160-218 and 743-854, vaccine-associated CD4 TCRs were dominant, and they spanned spike.

TCRdb's table, derived via immunoSEQ multiplex PCR, lists solely in-frame clones and lacks some. The table lists under 120,000 clones, about 85% of them singletons, with around 2.3% in the top ten. This TCR derives from an adult who received the AZD1222 COVID-19 vaccine. The chain recombines TRBV15 with TRBJ1-5, with unresolved D. Specimen: peripheral blood, collected 28 days after the second AZD1222 dose. CDR3 coding DNA: TGTGCCACCGGCGGGCGAAGTAATAGCAATCAGCCCCAGCATTTT. Translation gives CATGGRSNSNQPQHF.